The 26 T cell receptor beta chains given below trace back to one sample, sequenced in a study of cytomegalovirus exposure and HLA in healthy donors. Use of 60 Vbeta and 13 Jbeta primers characterized the PCR. The assay was immunoSEQ multiplex PCR, and TCRdb's table has in-frame clones only and misses some. The top ten clones hold 1.3% to 1.5% of a sample with around 170,000 clones, approximately 84% of them seen once. Sequenced material: PBMCs. The receptors come from a girl aged 10 to 17 in good health and CMV-seropositive.

This chain joins TRBV7-9 and TRBJ2-5, with 7 bases identical to TRBD1. The CDR3 is 13 residues long. Germline CDR1 SEHNR, CDR2 FQNEAQ (reference sequence). The CDR3 reads CLLGGSTASTQYF. In DNA, the CDR3 is TGTCTACTAGGGGGCAGTACAGCGAGTACCCAGTACTTC. The full variable domain, rest sourced from reference TRBV7-9 and TRBJ2-5, is DTGVSQNPRHKITKRGQNVTFRCDPISEHNRLYWYRQTLGQGPEFLTYFQNEAQLEKSRLLSDRFSAERPKGSFSTLEIQRTEQGDSAMYLCLLGGSTASTQYFGPGTRLLVL.

V usage is TRBV11-3 and J usage is TRBJ2-1; 7 positions agree with TRBD2. The CDR3 runs 16 residues. The V and J ends lost 1 base and 0 bases, in that order; junction bases with no gene match: 3. Germline loops: CDR1 SGHNT, CDR2 YENEEA. The CDR3 region is CASSLVGTISYNEQFF. CDR3 bases: TGTGCCAGCAGCTTAGTCGGGACTATCTCCTACAATGAGCAGTTCTTC.

The chain carries TRBV5-6 and TRBJ2-5, with 8 bases that match TRBD2. Germline V gene sequence: CDR1 SGHDT, CDR2 YYEEEE. Trimming at V came to 1 base and at J to 5 bases, leaving 10 bases not matched to a gene. The CDR3 sequence is 16 residues long. Here the CDR3 reads CASSLLSGGRIETQYF. CDR3 nucleotide sequence: TGTGCCAGCAGCTTGCTTTCCGGCGGGAGGATTGAGACCCAGTACTTC. The full variable domain, rest sourced from reference TRBV5-6 and TRBJ2-5, is DAGVTQSPTHLIKTRGQQVTLRCSPKSGHDTVSWYQQALGQGPQFIFQYYEEEERQRGNFPDRFSGHQFPNYSSELNVNALLLGDSALYLCASSLLSGGRIETQYFGPGTRLLVL.

This chain joins TRBV28 and TRBJ1-1; 9 bases map to TRBD1. The CDR3 is made up of 15 amino acids. Germline CDR1 and CDR2: MDHEN and SYDVKM. Germline trimming cut 8 bases from V and 3 bases from J; bases unmatched to any gene: 10. The CDR3 spells CASSGQGRVDTEAFF. Here the CDR3 DNA reads TGTGCCAGCTCCGGACAGGGGAGGGTAGACACTGAAGCTTTCTTT.

The chain joins TRBV15 to TRBJ2-3; D is uncertain. V was clipped by 5 bases and J by 4 bases, with 16 bases between them. This CDR3 has 15 amino acids. Germline CDR1 reads LNHNV; CDR2 reads YYDKDF (reference sequence). The DNA of the CDR3 is TGTGCCACCAGCCACTCCATAACCCTCCCAGATACGCAGTATTTT. This sequence encodes CATSHSITLPDTQYF.

The chain carries TRBV6-1 and TRBJ1-5; D is possibly TRBD1 (6 bases). The V end was cut by 4 bases, the J end by 2 bases, with 9 bases between. The CDR3 covers 14 residues. Germline V gene lookup returns CDR1 MNHNS and CDR2 SASEGT. In DNA, the CDR3 is TGTGCCAGCAGTGGCCGGACAGGCAATCAGCCCCAGCATTTT. Translation gives CASSGRTGNQPQHF.

This chain uses TRBV10-1 with TRBJ2-2; no clear D gene. From germline, CDR1 is WNHNN and CDR2 SYGVQD (reference sequence). V gave up 6 bases and J gave up 5 bases, with 10 bases separating them. This CDR3 contains 13 residues. DNA for the CDR3: TGCGCCAGCAGCCTTTCCGAGACCGGGGAGCTGTTTTTT. It is translated as CASSLSETGELFF.

The gene calls are TRBV19 and TRBJ2-3; 7 bases fit TRBD1. Per germline, CDR1 LNHDA and CDR2 SQIVND (reference sequence). This CDR3 is 16 amino acids long. J lost 0 bases, V lost 3 bases, and 6 bases had no gene match. This chain's CDR3 is CASSIQGVRSTDTQYF. The CDR3 coding sequence is TGTGCCAGTAGTATTCAGGGGGTTAGGAGCACAGATACGCAGTATTTT.

The CDR3 nucleotides read TGCAGCGTTGAAATAGCGGGAGGGCGCAATGAGCAGTTCTTC. Translation: CSVEIAGGRNEQFF. The V gene is TRBV29-1, the J gene TRBJ2-1, with TRBD2 matching 11 bases. The CDR3 runs 14 residues. Germline V gene data show CDR1 as SQVTM and CDR2 as ANQGSEA. With 2 bases clipped from V and 6 bases from J, the junction kept 3 bases outside the gene matches.

This clone was counted once. This chain links TRBV7-8 with TRBJ2-6; TRBD1 agrees at 9 bases. The CDR3 spans 21 residues. V trimming: 5 bases; J trimming: 3 bases; junction bases outside the gene matches: 20. From germline, CDR1 is SGHVS and CDR2 FQNEAQ. CDR3 sequence: CASSTSAPTGGGLVGANVLTF. CDR3 DNA sequence: TGTGCCAGCAGCACCTCGGCCCCCACAGGGGGCGGCCTTGTTGGGGCCAACGTCCTGACTTTC.

The chain employs TRBV2 and TRBJ1-1; possibly TRBD1 for D (6 bases). CDR1 SNHLY and CDR2 FYNNEI come from the germline V gene. V shed 4 bases and J shed 5 bases, with 14 bases lying between them. The CDR3 has 14 amino acids. CDR3 protein: CASSGELQGTEAFF. The CDR3 nucleotides are TGTGCCAGCAGTGGGGAATTACAGGGAACTGAAGCTTTCTTT.

The V gene is TRBV11-2, the J gene TRBJ2-1; 8 nucleotides align to TRBD1. The germline gives CDR1 SGHAT, CDR2 FQNNGV. Trimming removed 1 base from V and 7 bases from J; junction bases left unmatched: 6. The CDR3 is 15 amino acids. CDR3 coding DNA: TGTGCCAGCAGCTTAGCGGTGACAGGGGAAAATGAGCAGTTCTTC. Translation: CASSLAVTGENEQFF.

This clone was counted only a few times. J is TRBJ1-2 and V is TRBV19, with D uncertain. Germline loops: CDR1 LNHDA, CDR2 SQIVND (reference sequence). Trimming left V 3 bases short and J 2 bases short, with 4 bases between. The CDR3 runs 12 residues. CDR3: CASSMQNYGYTF. In nucleotides, the CDR3 is TGTGCCAGTAGTATGCAGAACTATGGCTACACCTTC.

This clone appeared once. V usage is TRBV6-5 and J usage is TRBJ1-2; 12 nucleotides agree with TRBD1. The CDR3 covers 15 residues. With 3 bases clipped from V and 4 bases from J, the junction kept 3 bases outside the gene matches. The germline V gene encodes CDR1 MNHEY and CDR2 SVGAGI. The CDR3 region is CASSYGTGGSYGYTF. As DNA, the CDR3 is TGTGCCAGCAGTTATGGGACAGGGGGCTCCTATGGCTACACCTTC.

This sequence joins TRBV2 and TRBJ1-1; D remains ambiguous. V lost 5 bases and J lost 0, with 7 bases in between. Germline V CDR1 and CDR2: SNHLY, FYNNEI. CDR3 length: 13 amino acids. The CDR3 coding sequence is TGTGCCAGCAGTATAGCCCTGAACACTGAAGCTTTCTTT. Its protein product is CASSIALNTEAFF. The complete variable domain, with remaining parts taken from reference TRBV2 and TRBJ1-1, reads EPEVTQTPSHQVTQMGQEVILRCVPISNHLYFYWYRQILGQKVEFLVSFYNNEISEKSEIFDDQFSVERPDGSNFTLKIRSTKLEDSAMYFCASSIALNTEAFFGQGTRLTVV.

This clone was seen a few times. The rearrangement links TRBV5-4 to TRBJ2-1; 7 bases are a match to TRBD2. CDR3 size: 13 residues. In germline, CDR1 is SGHNT, CDR2 YYREEE (reference sequence). CDR3: CALQRGQYNEQFF. CDR3 nucleotides: TGTGCGCTCCAGCGGGGCCAATACAATGAGCAGTTCTTC.

The J gene is TRBJ2-1, the V gene TRBV19; 9 nucleotides align to TRBD1. The CDR3 spans 15 residues. V shed 7 bases, J shed 6 bases, and the junction held 10 bases outside the gene matches. CDR1 and CDR2 (germline): LNHDA, SQIVND (reference sequence). Here the CDR3 DNA reads TGTGCCAGTAACCCGGGACAGGGCTCAAGCAATGAGCAGTTCTTC. As protein: CASNPGQGSSNEQFF.

The chain is built from TRBV27 and TRBJ1-1; unclear D gene. Germline-derived CDR1 and CDR2 are MNHEY and SMNVEV (reference sequence). This CDR3 contains 13 residues. The V and J ends lost 2 bases and 3 bases respectively, with 7 bases between them. DNA for the CDR3: TGTGCCAGCAGTTTAAAGAGGCACACTGAAGCTTTCTTT. It encodes CASSLKRHTEAFF.

This rearrangement joins TRBV10-1 to TRBJ2-2; D is perhaps TRBD2 (6 bases). V shed 5 bases and J shed 4 bases, with 11 bases lying between them. The CDR3 contains 14 residues. Looked up from germline, CDR1 is WNHNN and CDR2 is SYGVQD (reference sequence). CDR3 region: CASSRGIRTGELFF. As DNA, the CDR3 is TGCGCCAGCAGTCGCGGGATCCGCACCGGGGAGCTGTTTTTT.

In its sample, this clone was seen once. The gene calls are TRBV2 and TRBJ2-6; TRBD1 is a possible D gene (6 bases). The germline V gene encodes CDR1 SNHLY and CDR2 FYNNEI. V was shortened by 2 bases and J by 2 bases, with 13 bases between the two germline ends. The CDR3 is made up of 17 amino acids. The CDR3 loop is CASSESPGGAGANVLTF. DNA for the CDR3: TGTGCCAGCAGTGAATCTCCTGGGGGCGCTGGGGCCAACGTCCTGACTTTC.

This clone occurred a few times. The chain carries TRBV6-5 and TRBJ2-7; D gene ambiguous. CDR1 and CDR2 (germline): MNHEY, SVGAGI. The CDR3 sequence is 11 residues long. V shed 8 bases and J shed 0 bases, with 5 bases lying between them. The CDR3 region is CASENSYEQYF. The CDR3 DNA reads as TGTGCCAGCGAGAACTCCTACGAGCAGTACTTC.

The chain employs TRBV11-2 and TRBJ1-2; 7 bases line up with TRBD1. J was trimmed by 4 bases and V by 5 bases; bases with no gene match: 7. CDR3 length: 14 amino acids. Germline values: CDR1 SGHAT, CDR2 FQNNGV. The CDR3 is CASSPAGGFYGYTF. The CDR3 DNA reads as TGTGCCAGCAGCCCCGCAGGGGGGTTCTATGGCTACACCTTC.

This chain connects TRBV30 to TRBJ1-1; 9 bases are shared with TRBD1. The germline V gene has CDR1 GTSNPN and CDR2 SVGIG (reference sequence). J gave up 5 bases and V 3 bases, and 7 bases lay outside the gene matches. The CDR3 has 14 amino acids. This CDR3 reads CAWSRQGGRTEAFF. In DNA form, the CDR3 reads TGTGCCTGGAGCAGACAGGGGGGGAGGACTGAAGCTTTCTTT.

This clone was seen once. The chain combines TRBV9 with TRBJ1-3; D may be TRBD1 (6 bases). The length of the CDR3 is 14 residues. V was cut by 7 bases and J by 3 bases, with 14 bases left in between. The germline V gene has CDR1 SGDLS and CDR2 YYNGEE. The CDR3 reads CASRGGEGGNTIYF. DNA for the CDR3: TGTGCCAGCCGAGGGGGAGAGGGTGGAAACACCATATATTTT. Full variable domain (missing parts from reference TRBV9 and TRBJ1-3): DSGVTQTPKHLITATGQRVTLRCSPRSGDLSVYWYQQSLDQGLQFLIQYYNGEERAKGNILERFSAQQFPDLHSELNLSSLELGDSALYFCASRGGEGGNTIYFGEGSWLTVV.

V usage is TRBV2 and J usage is TRBJ1-5; D is undetermined. The germline V gene encodes CDR1 SNHLY and CDR2 FYNNEI. Trimming stripped 6 bases from V and 1 base from J, with 10 bases between. This CDR3 region has 14 residues. CDR3 region: CASRVRGSNQPQHF. The CDR3 region has the DNA TGTGCCAGCAGAGTCCGAGGGAGCAATCAGCCCCAGCATTTT. The whole variable domain, filled in from reference TRBV2 and TRBJ1-5, reads EPEVTQTPSHQVTQMGQEVILRCVPISNHLYFYWYRQILGQKVEFLVSFYNNEISEKSEIFDDQFSVERPDGSNFTLKIRSTKLEDSAMYFCASRVRGSNQPQHFGDGTRLSIL.

The chain carries TRBV27 and TRBJ1-3; unclear D gene. Trimming pared 5 bases from V and 4 bases from J, leaving 12 bases between. Germline V gene data show CDR1 as MNHEY and CDR2 as SMNVEV (reference sequence). The CDR3 contains 14 residues. Written as DNA, the CDR3 is TGTGCCAGCAGTCCAGGACTCTCCGGAAACACCATATATTTT. It translates to CASSPGLSGNTIYF.